The T cell receptor beta chain described here comes from a study of spatial heterogeneity in lung cancer. The wider study: In tumor regions, TCR transcript counts tracked strongly with a T cell module score from matched bulk RNA-seq.

General study findings and limits: The number of expanded tumor alpha and beta chains correlated with mutation number.

Trimming cost V 5 bases and J 1 base, with 5 bases left between them. The CDR3 has 11 amino acids. The germline gives CDR1 SQVTM, CDR2 ANQGSEA. Time point denoted: sample taken at primary tumor resection. Tumor, nontumor lung or frozen PBMC supplied whole RNA that was sequenced unsorted. This clonotype is medium-sized (0.01 to 0.1%). Its antigen is not identified. A library made for alpha chains picked up this beta chain off target, so its size means little. TCRdb independently ran MiXCR on the 5' RACE reads; one entry per CDR3 protein. The sample lists roughly 1,700 distinct CDR3 sequences, just over 20% occurring once.

The clonotype comes from a male donor with early-stage non-small cell lung cancer. This sample comprised lung tumor tissue, obtained at surgery. This chain links TRBV29-1 with TRBJ1-1; D not certain. The CDR3 nucleotides are TGCAGCGTTAACCCGAACACTGAAGCTTTCTTT. Its translation: CSVNPNTEAFF.